This T cell receptor beta chain comes out of a study of T cell repertoires in cytomegalovirus infection. Looking at the study overall: Public TCR beta signatures indicated both CMV infection and matching HLA type. Study-wide points: Frequencies of public TCR beta families were cumulated, and this identified carriers of CMV plus the relevant HLA. Ex vivo responses were dominated by HLA-C-restricted CMV-specific TCR beta clonotypes.

This clonotype has only a few counts. Its specificity is unknown. TCRdb recomputed calls from the reads with MiXCR, one row per CDR3 protein. Of about 530,000 distinct CDR3 sequences in the sample, about 30% were seen once. Sample: PBMCs. The receptor's source is a human donor in good health (CMV status not recorded). Some clones in this sample may be carry-over from other donors' samples.

CDR3 in DNA: TGCAGTGCTAGAGAGGAAGCGGTTAGCACAGATACGCAGTATTTT. Amino acids: CSAREEAVSTDTQYF. V is TRBV20-1 and J is TRBJ2-3, with a possible D match to TRBD2 (5 bases). This CDR3 contains 15 residues. Trimming removed 0 bases from V and 0 bases from J, with 10 bases in between. Germline loops: CDR1 DFQATT, CDR2 SNEGSKA (reference sequence).